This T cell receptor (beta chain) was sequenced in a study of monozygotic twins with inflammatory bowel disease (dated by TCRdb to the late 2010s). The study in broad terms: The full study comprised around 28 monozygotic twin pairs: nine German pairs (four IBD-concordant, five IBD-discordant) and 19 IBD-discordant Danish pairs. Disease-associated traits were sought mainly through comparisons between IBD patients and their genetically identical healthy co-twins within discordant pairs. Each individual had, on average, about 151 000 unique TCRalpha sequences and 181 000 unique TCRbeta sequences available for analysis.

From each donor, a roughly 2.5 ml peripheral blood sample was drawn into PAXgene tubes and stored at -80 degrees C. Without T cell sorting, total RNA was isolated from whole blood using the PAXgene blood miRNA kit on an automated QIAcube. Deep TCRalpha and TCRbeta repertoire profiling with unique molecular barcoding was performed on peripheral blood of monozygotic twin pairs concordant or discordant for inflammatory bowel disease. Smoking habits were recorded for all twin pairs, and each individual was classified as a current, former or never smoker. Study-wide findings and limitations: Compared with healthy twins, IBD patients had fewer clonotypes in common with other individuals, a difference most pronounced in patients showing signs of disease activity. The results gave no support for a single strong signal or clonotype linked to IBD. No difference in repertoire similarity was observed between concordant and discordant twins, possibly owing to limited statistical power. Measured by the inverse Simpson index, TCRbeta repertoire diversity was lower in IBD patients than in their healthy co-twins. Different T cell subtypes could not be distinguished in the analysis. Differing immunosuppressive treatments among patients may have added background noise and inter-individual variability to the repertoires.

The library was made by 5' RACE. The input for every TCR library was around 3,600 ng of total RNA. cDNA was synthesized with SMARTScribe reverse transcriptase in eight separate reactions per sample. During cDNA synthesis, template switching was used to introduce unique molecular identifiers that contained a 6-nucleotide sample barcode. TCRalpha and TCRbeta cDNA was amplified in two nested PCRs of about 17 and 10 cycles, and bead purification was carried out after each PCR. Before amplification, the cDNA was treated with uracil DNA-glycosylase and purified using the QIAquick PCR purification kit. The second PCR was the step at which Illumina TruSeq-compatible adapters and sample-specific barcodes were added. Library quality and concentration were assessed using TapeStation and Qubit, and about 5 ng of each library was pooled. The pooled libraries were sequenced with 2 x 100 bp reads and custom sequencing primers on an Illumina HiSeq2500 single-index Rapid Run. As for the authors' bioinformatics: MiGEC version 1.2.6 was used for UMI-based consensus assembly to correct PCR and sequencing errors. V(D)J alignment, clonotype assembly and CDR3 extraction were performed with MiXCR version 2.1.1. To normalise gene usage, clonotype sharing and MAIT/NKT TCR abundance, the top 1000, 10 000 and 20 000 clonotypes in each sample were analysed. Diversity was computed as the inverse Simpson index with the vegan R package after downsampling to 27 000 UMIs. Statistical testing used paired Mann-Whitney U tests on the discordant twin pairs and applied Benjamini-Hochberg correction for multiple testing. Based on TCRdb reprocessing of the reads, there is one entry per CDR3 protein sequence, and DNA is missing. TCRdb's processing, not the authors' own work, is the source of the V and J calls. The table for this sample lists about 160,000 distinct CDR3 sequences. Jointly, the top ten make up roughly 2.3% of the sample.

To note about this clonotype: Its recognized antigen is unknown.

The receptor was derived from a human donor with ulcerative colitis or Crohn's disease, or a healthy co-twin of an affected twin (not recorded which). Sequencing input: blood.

The CDR3 amino acid sequence is: CASSLIAGAGNIQYF. The sequence joins TRBV5-1 to TRBJ2-4; TCRdb outputs TRBD2, but without DNA this stays unchecked. The germline V gene encodes CDR1 SGHRS and CDR2 YFSETQ. The CDR3 measures 15 amino acids from cysteine to phenylalanine. The DNA is unrecorded. Full variable domain (CDR3 extended with the reference TRBV5-1 and TRBJ2-4 proteins): KAGVTQTPRYLIKTRGQQVTLSCSPISGHRSVSWYQQTPGQGLQFLFEYFSETQRNKGNFPGRFSGRQFSNSRSEMNVSTLELGDSALYLCASSLIAGAGNIQYFGAGTRLSVL.